This T cell receptor beta chain was documented in a study of blood T cell repertoires in COVID-19. Trimming stripped 2 bases from V and 2 bases from J, with 7 bases between. This CDR3 has 13 amino acids. CDR1 and CDR2 from the germline V gene are SGDLS and YYNGEE. This table comes from immunoSEQ multiplex PCR, and its TCRdb copy is limited to in-frame clones, with some not included. The data contain roughly 100,000 clones, 80% to 90% of them seen just once; the ten biggest clones take up about a third. Sample: peripheral blood. V and J are TRBV9 and TRBJ2-5; D perhaps matches TRBD2 (5 bases). The source is a woman of 80 years or more with acute or convalescent COVID-19. This CDR3 is CASSVSGQETQYF. CDR3 sequence (DNA): TGTGCCAGCAGCGTCAGCGGACAAGAGACCCAGTACTTC.